This T cell receptor beta chain comes out of a study of blood T cell repertoires in COVID-19. TCRdb's copy holds only in-frame clones and misses some; the assay was immunoSEQ multiplex PCR. The repertoire holds about 20,000 clones, with 91% as singletons. CDR3 length: 17 residues. Germline lookup yields CDR1 SGHRS and CDR2 YFSETQ. V dropped 3 bases and J dropped 0 bases, with 18 bases sitting between them. The TCR comes from a human donor in a cohort sampled during active COVID-19. The sequencing input was peripheral blood. J is TRBJ2-5 and V is TRBV5-1, with D unresolved. As DNA, the CDR3 is TGCGCCAGCAGCTACCCCTCATCCATAGCCAACCAAGAGACCCAGTACTTC. It codes for CASSYPSSIANQETQYF.